Following are 19 T cell receptor beta chains from one sample sequenced in a study of CD8 T cells in ankylosing spondylitis. TCRdb itself ran the 5' RACE reads through MiXCR, one entry per CDR3 protein. The table shows some 150,000 distinct CDR3 sequences, with roughly an eighth occurring only once. Sequencing was performed on blood, either unsorted or a sorted T cell fraction (not recorded which). The receptor source for this set is a female donor with ankylosing spondylitis or in good health (not recorded which).

This clonotype was recorded at least ten times. The rearrangement joins TRBV5-1 to TRBJ2-7, with D uncertain. Germline CDR1 reads SGHRS; CDR2 reads YFSETQ. CDR3 length: 13 residues. V dropped 4 bases and J dropped 0 bases, with 8 bases sitting between them. The CDR3 DNA reads TGCGCCAGCAGCGAAGTCCCCTCCTACGAGCAGTACTTC. Translated: CASSEVPSYEQYF.

Of note for this clonotype: A much more abundant neighbour one base away suggests this may be a read error. The CDR3 DNA reads TGTGCCACCAGCAGTCAAGAGACCCAGCACTTC. This sequence encodes CATSSQETQHF. V and J are TRBV15 and TRBJ2-5; no firm D call. This CDR3 has 11 amino acids. The germline CDR1 and CDR2 sequences are LNHNV and YYDKDF (reference sequence).

At least ten counts were recorded for this clonotype. The rearrangement joins TRBV5-1 to TRBJ2-1; TRBD1 matches 9 bases. Germline CDR1 and CDR2: SGHRS and YFSETQ. With 5 bases clipped from V and 4 bases from J, the junction kept 7 bases outside the gene matches. The CDR3 length is 15 residues. CDR3 DNA sequence: TGCGCCAGCAGTGATCCGACAGGGGGGTACAATGAGCAGTTCTTC. This translates into CASSDPTGGYNEQFF.

Many counts were recorded for this clonotype. The V gene is TRBV6-4, the J gene TRBJ2-7, with D possibly matching TRBD2 (6 bases). Trimming took 6 bases from V and 1 from J, leaving 13 bases between them. Germline V gene lookup returns CDR1 MRHNA and CDR2 SNTAGT. This CDR3 region has 14 residues. The CDR3 loop reads CASRLGLSSYEQYF. The CDR3 DNA reads as TGTGCCAGCAGACTCGGACTATCTTCCTACGAGCAGTACTTC.

This chain links TRBV30 with TRBJ2-7, with D possibly matching TRBD1 (6 bases). The CDR3 is 12 residues long. Germline V gene lookup returns CDR1 GTSNPN and CDR2 SVGIG (reference sequence). Trimming took 1 base from V and 5 from J, leaving 9 bases between them. DNA for the CDR3: TGTGCCTGGAGTGAAACAGGGAACGAGCAGTACTTC. It specifies CAWSETGNEQYF.

This clonotype was counted at least ten times. The chain couples TRBV29-1 to TRBJ1-2; D is ambiguous. There are 18 residues in the CDR3. V was cut by 0 bases and J by 5 bases, with 25 bases left in between. The germline CDR1 and CDR2 sequences are SQVTM and ANQGSEA. CDR3 coding DNA: TGCAGCGTTGAAGATGTAGGTGCGCCGACGACACATTTTTATGGCTACACCTTC. Amino acids: CSVEDVGAPTTHFYGYTF.

The sample holds many counts of this clonotype. The chain uses TRBV20-1 and TRBJ2-1; 8 bases map to TRBD2. Per germline, CDR1 DFQATT and CDR2 SNEGSKA (reference sequence). There are 15 residues in the CDR3. V shed 3 bases, J shed 2 bases, and the junction held 6 bases outside the gene matches. The CDR3 protein is CSASLTSGAYNEQFF. Here the CDR3 DNA reads TGCAGTGCTAGCCTTACTAGCGGTGCCTACAATGAGCAGTTCTTC.

In its sample, this clonotype was seen a few times. This chain joins TRBV23-1 and TRBJ2-3; no firm D call. TRBV23-1 is an ORF, with its function uncertain. The CDR3 length is 15 residues. Trimming cost V 2 bases and J 0 bases, with 9 bases left between them. CDR3 region: CASSQPNASTDTQYF. The CDR3 DNA reads as TGCGCCAGCAGTCAACCTAACGCTAGCACAGATACGCAGTATTTT.

This clonotype appeared many times. V gene TRBV3-1 combines with J gene TRBJ2-1; 8 nucleotides agree with TRBD2. The CDR3 consists of 14 residues. Germline loops: CDR1 LGHDT, CDR2 YNNKEL (reference sequence). With 7 bases clipped from V and 7 bases from J, the junction kept 9 bases outside the gene matches. In DNA, the CDR3 is TGTGCCAGCACCCGCCCGGGACTAGGGAATGAGCAGTTCTTC. It encodes CASTRPGLGNEQFF.

At least ten counts were recorded for this clonotype. The V call is TRBV6-5, the J call TRBJ2-7, with D unclear. Trimming stripped 0 bases from V and 3 bases from J, with 9 bases between. CDR3 size: 14 residues. CDR1 and CDR2 from the germline V gene are MNHEY and SVGAGI. CDR3 region: CASSYSSHIYEQYF. CDR3 DNA: TGTGCCAGCAGTTACTCTAGCCATATCTACGAGCAGTACTTC.

This clonotype was seen ten or more times. The gene calls are TRBV12-3 or TRBV12-4 and TRBJ1-6, with 7 bases aligning to TRBD1. The CDR3 loop spans 15 amino acids. Trimming removed 6 bases from V and 6 bases from J; junction bases left unmatched: 8. In DNA, the CDR3 is TGTGCCAGCAGGGTTGAGGGACAGCTTAATTCACCCCTCCACTTT. This codes for CASRVEGQLNSPLHF.

This clonotype was counted many times. The chain joins TRBV5-6 to TRBJ1-1; D may be TRBD1 (6 bases). V was trimmed by 1 base and J by 1 base, leaving 11 bases between them. The CDR3 has 15 residues. CDR1 SGHDT and CDR2 YYEEEE come from the germline V gene. The CDR3 DNA follows: TGTGCCAGCAGCTTGTCCCAGGGGAGGAACACTGAAGCTTTCTTT. It is translated as CASSLSQGRNTEAFF.

This clonotype was seen many times. The V and J genes are TRBV9 and TRBJ2-2; D is ambiguous. V was pared by 1 base and J by 5 bases, with 6 bases between. This CDR3 is 13 amino acids long. Germline CDR1 reads SGDLS; CDR2 reads YYNGEE. CDR3 sequence (DNA): TGTGCCAGCAGCGTAAGTCGGACCGGGGAGCTGTTTTTT. Protein: CASSVSRTGELFF.

This clonotype has just a few counts. This sequence joins TRBV5-1 and TRBJ2-1; 9 bases line up with TRBD1. The trim removed 4 bases at V and 6 bases at J, leaving 8 bases unmatched. CDR1 is SGHRS, CDR2 YFSETQ, per germline. This CDR3 is 15 amino acids long. The CDR3 DNA reads as TGCGCCAGCAGCATGCGGGACAGGGACTTCAATGAGCAGTTCTTC. This translates into CASSMRDRDFNEQFF.

This rearrangement joins TRBV7-9 to TRBJ2-1; a weak D match, TRBD2 (6 bases). V lost 2 bases and J 3 bases, leaving 14 bases between the germline ends. The CDR3 extends over 16 amino acids. CDR1 and CDR2 from the germline V gene are SEHNR and FQNEAQ (reference sequence). CDR3 protein: CASSLSPGLGYNEQFF. CDR3 DNA: TGTGCCAGCAGCTTAAGCCCGGGACTGGGCTACAATGAGCAGTTCTTC.

The rearrangement joins TRBV6-5 to TRBJ2-7; D not resolved. The CDR3 totals 12 residues. CDR1 and CDR2 from the germline V gene are MNHEY and SVGAGI. The CDR3, as DNA: TGTACCACCAGTTCTGACTCCTACGAGCAGTACTTC. As protein: CTTSSDSYEQYF.

This clonotype was seen many times. V and J are TRBV5-1 and TRBJ2-1, with a weak D call TRBD1 (6 bases). CDR1 and CDR2 from the germline V gene are SGHRS and YFSETQ. The length of the CDR3 is 15 residues. V lost 5 bases to trimming and J lost 0 bases, with 12 bases between them. CDR3 DNA: TGCGCCAGCAGAGGCCAGGGGAGCTCCTACAATGAGCAGTTCTTC. Protein sequence: CASRGQGSSYNEQFF.

This chain uses TRBV20-1 with TRBJ2-1; 11 bases line up with TRBD2. This CDR3 comprises 19 residues. Looked up from germline, CDR1 is DFQATT and CDR2 is SNEGSKA (reference sequence). V lost 1 base and J lost 5; bases outside the gene matches: 16. CDR3 sequence: CSARGGRASGRRGNNEQFF. DNA of the CDR3: TGCAGTGCTAGAGGAGGGAGGGCTAGCGGGAGGAGAGGTAACAATGAGCAGTTCTTC.

The sample holds many counts of this clonotype. One junction end disagrees with the germline gene, perhaps due to a read error. This rearrangement joins TRBV20-1 to TRBJ2-1; unclear D gene. This CDR3 is 10 amino acids long. CDR1 is DFQATT, CDR2 SNEGSKA, per germline (reference sequence). The CDR3 here is CSASTDQPRF. The CDR3 nucleotides read TGCAGTGCTAGTACGGATCAACCCCGCTTC.